The 28 T cell receptor beta chains presented below share a single source sample, sequenced in a study of lymphopenia after photon versus proton radiotherapy. The table came from immunoSEQ multiplex PCR; TCRdb's copy has only in-frame clones and leaves some out. The data contain about 20,000 clones, 84% of them singletons. The source was peripheral blood, collected from a patient treated with photon-based radiotherapy. The origin of the receptors is a woman aged 45-65 years with pancreatic cancer.

V gene TRBV30 combines with J gene TRBJ1-5; 10 bases fit TRBD1. Germline CDR1 and CDR2: GTSNPN and SVGIG (reference sequence). This CDR3 spans 15 amino acids. J was trimmed by 3 bases and V by 1 base; bases with no gene match: 3. Here the CDR3 DNA reads TGTGCCTGGAGTGCGGGACAGGGGCACAATCAGCCCCAGCATTTT. This encodes CAWSAGQGHNQPQHF.

The CDR3 DNA is TGTGCCAGCAGTTTTGGGACTAGCGGGATCCAAGGTGAGCAGTACTTC. As protein: CASSFGTSGIQGEQYF. The chain joins TRBV27 to TRBJ2-7; 13 bases are a match to TRBD2. V dropped 3 bases and J dropped 7; count of bases not matched to a gene: 9. The CDR3 runs to 16 residues. The germline gives CDR1 MNHEY, CDR2 SMNVEV (reference sequence).

The count of this clone is one. The chain recombines TRBV5-1 with TRBJ1-1, with D uncertain. CDR1 and CDR2 (germline): SGHRS, YFSETQ. Trimming took 3 bases from V and 8 from J, leaving 11 bases between them. The length of the CDR3 is 12 residues. The CDR3 DNA sequence: TGCGCCAGCAGCTCCGAGCGAGGGGAAGCTTTCTTT. Encoded protein: CASSSERGEAFF.

The CDR3 spells CASSQDPAGTEAFF. The DNA for the CDR3 is TGCGCCAGCAGCCAAGACCCAGCGGGAACTGAAGCTTTCTTT. The chain employs TRBV4-1 and TRBJ1-1, with D hard to call. Germline CDR1 MGHRA, CDR2 YSYEKL. The CDR3 totals 14 residues. The V and J ends lost 0 bases and 5 bases respectively, with 10 bases between them.

This rearrangement joins TRBV5-1 to TRBJ1-4; the D gene is possibly TRBD1 (5 bases). Germline V lookup: CDR1 SGHRS, CDR2 YFSETQ. The CDR3 consists of 13 residues. The ends were cut back, 4 bases at V and 11 bases at J, with 15 bases in the middle. CDR3 sequence reads: CASSVLKGDKLFF. The DNA for the CDR3 is TGCGCCAGCAGCGTTCTAAAAGGGGACAAACTGTTTTTT.

This chain connects TRBV5-4 to TRBJ1-2, with a tentative D call TRBD1 (6 bases). CDR3 length: 18 residues. V was pared by 4 bases and J by 4 bases, with 26 bases between. Germline lookup yields CDR1 SGHNT and CDR2 YYREEE (reference sequence). CDR3 amino acids: CASSPPRRGGGQGYGYTF. The CDR3 DNA is TGTGCCAGCAGCCCCCCCCGCAGGGGCGGGGGTCAGGGCTATGGCTACACCTTC.

The J gene is TRBJ2-3, the V gene TRBV5-4; 7 bases fit TRBD2. CDR1 SGHNT and CDR2 YYREEE come from the germline V gene (reference sequence). V trimming: 0 bases; J trimming: 0 bases; junction bases outside the gene matches: 10. The length of the CDR3 is 18 residues. CDR3 sequence: CASSLGAIAGTSTDTQYF. CDR3 coding DNA: TGTGCCAGCAGCTTGGGGGCCATAGCGGGCACTAGCACAGATACGCAGTATTTT.

The chain employs TRBV7-9 and TRBJ2-5; D possibly corresponds to TRBD2 (6 bases). The CDR3 covers 16 residues. V shed 4 bases and J shed 2 bases, with 17 bases lying between them. Germline values: CDR1 SEHNR, CDR2 FQNEAQ (reference sequence). Written as DNA, the CDR3 is TGTGCCAGCAGCTCCCGCCTCCGGGACTTACAAGAGACCCAGTACTTC. Its translation: CASSSRLRDLQETQYF.

V gene TRBV28 combines with J gene TRBJ1-4; 7 positions match TRBD1. Germline trimming cut 6 bases from V and 4 bases from J; bases unmatched to any gene: 5. Germline values: CDR1 MDHEN, CDR2 SYDVKM. This CDR3 has 14 amino acids. As DNA, the CDR3 is TGTGCCAGCAGCCAGGGACAGATTAATGAAAAACTGTTTTTT. Its translation: CASSQGQINEKLFF.

The rearrangement links TRBV6-4 to TRBJ2-2; possible D gene TRBD1, 6 bases. The CDR3 covers 17 residues. With 2 bases removed from V and 1 base from J, the gap between germline ends came to 14 bases. The germline V gene has CDR1 MRHNA and CDR2 SNTAGT. The DNA for the CDR3 is TGTGCCAGCAGTGACGGTCCCGGGACAAAGAACACCGGGGAGCTGTTTTTT. Protein sequence: CASSDGPGTKNTGELFF.

This chain links TRBV30 with TRBJ2-7, with D perhaps assigned TRBD1 or TRBD2 (5 bases each). Germline values: CDR1 GTSNPN, CDR2 SVGIG (reference sequence). The CDR3 covers 13 residues. Here the CDR3 reads CAITPGLDLGKYF. The CDR3 nucleotides read TGTGCTATCACTCCGGGGCTCGACTTGGGAAAGTACTTC.

This clone was seen a few times. This chain joins TRBV7-9 and TRBJ1-1; tentatively, D is TRBD1 (5 bases). Germline V lookup: CDR1 SEHNR, CDR2 FQNEAQ (reference sequence). Trimming shortened V by 1 base and J by 2 bases, and 8 bases separated the two germline ends. This CDR3 region has 14 residues. The CDR3 nucleotides read TGTGCCAGCAGCTTAGAGGGGCTCAACACTGAAGCTTTCTTT. Encoded protein: CASSLEGLNTEAFF.

This clone was observed a single time. The rearrangement uses TRBV9 and TRBJ2-7; 7 nucleotides line up with TRBD1. Trimming cost V 3 bases and J 0 bases; bases outside gene matches: 6. This CDR3 has 15 amino acids. The germline V gene has CDR1 SGDLS and CDR2 YYNGEE. The CDR3 nucleotides read TGTGCCAGCAGCGCAGACAGGGACCTCTCCTACGAGCAGTACTTC. It yields the protein CASSADRDLSYEQYF.

This rearrangement joins TRBV11-2 to TRBJ1-4; D may be TRBD1 (5 bases). V was trimmed by 3 bases and J by 2 bases, leaving 10 bases between them. The CDR3 contains 15 residues. Germline V gene sequence: CDR1 SGHAT, CDR2 FQNNGV. This chain's CDR3 is CASSFTWGTNEKLFF. DNA of the CDR3: TGTGCCAGCAGCTTCACCTGGGGCACTAATGAAAAACTGTTTTTT.

In this sample, this clone turned up once. V gene TRBV4-1 combines with J gene TRBJ2-7, with D perhaps TRBD2 (5 bases). This CDR3 contains 16 residues. V shed 0 bases and J shed 0 bases, with 12 bases lying between them. In germline, CDR1 is MGHRA, CDR2 YSYEKL. The CDR3 DNA is TGCGCCAGCAGCCAAGATAGCGCCCAACGCTCCTACGAGCAGTACTTC. This codes for CASSQDSAQRSYEQYF.

The chain recombines TRBV5-1 with TRBJ2-1, with 10 bases aligning to TRBD1. The CDR3 covers 15 residues. Trimming removed 4 bases from V and 8 bases from J; junction bases left unmatched: 9. Germline V gives CDR1 SGHRS, CDR2 YFSETQ. The CDR3 DNA sequence: TGCGCCAGCAGCCCCCGGACGGACAGGGGGTATGAGCAGTTCTTC. Its translation is CASSPRTDRGYEQFF. Together with reference TRBV5-1 and TRBJ2-1, the CDR3 gives the full variable domain: KAGVTQTPRYLIKTRGQQVTLSCSPISGHRSVSWYQQTPGQGLQFLFEYFSETQRNKGNFPGRFSGRQFSNSRSEMNVSTLELGDSALYLCASSPRTDRGYEQFFGPGTRLTVL.

The V and J genes are TRBV9 and TRBJ1-4; TRBD1 is a possible D gene (5 bases). The germline CDR1 and CDR2 sequences are SGDLS and YYNGEE. The length of the CDR3 is 18 residues. Trimming took 0 bases from V and 8 from J, leaving 23 bases between them. The CDR3 DNA reads as TGTGCCAGCAGCGTAGACGGCAGGGCGTCAGAGTTTAGCGAAAAACTGTTTTTT. Translation: CASSVDGRASEFSEKLFF.

This clone turned up a few times. The chain carries TRBV6-4 and TRBJ1-2; 12 nucleotides match TRBD1. The ends lost 6 bases at V and 4 bases at J; junction bases unmatched: 9. The CDR3 length is 16 residues. From germline, CDR1 is MRHNA and CDR2 SNTAGT. The CDR3: CASRSTGTGGPYGYTF. CDR3 sequence (DNA): TGTGCCAGCAGATCGACCGGGACAGGGGGCCCCTATGGCTACACCTTC.

The chain is built from TRBV27 and TRBJ2-7; 7 nucleotides line up with TRBD2. Looked up from germline, CDR1 is MNHEY and CDR2 is SMNVEV (reference sequence). J lost 2 bases, V lost 6 bases, and 7 bases had no gene match. The CDR3 is 14 amino acids. CDR3 DNA sequence: TGTGCCAGCAGCCCTAGCGGAAATCCCTACGAGCAGTACTTC. This translates into CASSPSGNPYEQYF.

The chain joins TRBV5-5 to TRBJ2-7, with D possibly being TRBD2 (6 bases). The CDR3 contains 13 residues. Germline V lookup: CDR1 SGHKS, CDR2 YYEKEE (reference sequence). V was shortened by 6 bases and J by 5 bases, with 15 bases between the two germline ends. This CDR3 is CASTRDSDHEQYF. The DNA for the CDR3 is TGTGCCAGCACTAGGGACTCGGACCACGAGCAGTACTTC.

This clone has a handful of counts. This chain links TRBV11-1 with TRBJ2-7, with 7 bases aligning to TRBD1. V was clipped by 5 bases and J by 2 bases; unmatched bases: 6. Germline lookup yields CDR1 SGHAT and CDR2 FQDESV (reference sequence). This CDR3 region has 14 residues. The CDR3 sequence is CASSADRDAYEQYF. In nucleotides, the CDR3 is TGTGCCAGCAGCGCTGACAGGGATGCCTACGAGCAGTACTTC. The full variable domain, with the rest looked up from reference TRBV11-1 and TRBJ2-7, is EAEVAQSPRYKITEKSQAVAFWCDPISGHATLYWYRQILGQGPELLVQFQDESVVDDSQLPKDRFSAERLKGVDSTLKIQPAELGDSAMYLCASSADRDAYEQYFGPGTRLTVT.

The chain recombines TRBV2 with TRBJ2-1; 8 positions agree with TRBD2. The CDR3 contains 14 residues. The trim removed 3 bases at V and 4 bases at J, leaving 2 bases unmatched. Per germline, CDR1 SNHLY and CDR2 FYNNEI. The CDR3 region is CASSEASGYNEQFF. CDR3 in DNA: TGTGCCAGCAGTGAGGCTAGCGGGTACAATGAGCAGTTCTTC.

The chain uses TRBV7-9 and TRBJ2-3; D might be TRBD2 (6 bases). The CDR3 runs 15 residues. Germline lookup yields CDR1 SEHNR and CDR2 FQNEAQ (reference sequence). V lost 5 bases and J lost 1, with 13 bases in between. In nucleotides, the CDR3 is TGTGCCAGCAGCGTGCGGGACCAACGCACAGATACGCAGTATTTT. Translated: CASSVRDQRTDTQYF.

This clone occurred once. The rearrangement links TRBV15 to TRBJ2-7; D might be TRBD2 (7 bases). The CDR3 covers 16 residues. The germline V gene encodes CDR1 LNHNV and CDR2 YYDKDF (reference sequence). Trimming stripped 3 bases from V and 2 bases from J, with 17 bases between. DNA of the CDR3: TGTGCCACCAGCAGGGAGGGGGGGCTACCCACCTACGAGCAGTACTTC. Translation gives CATSREGGLPTYEQYF.

The chain recombines TRBV12-5 with TRBJ1-5; the D gene is possibly TRBD1 (5 bases). This CDR3 spans 13 amino acids. Germline values: CDR1 LGHNT, CDR2 FRNRAP. V was trimmed by 10 bases and J by 1 base, leaving 11 bases between them. The CDR3 region has the DNA TGTGCTAAAGTAGGACAAAGCAATCAGCCCCAGCATTTT. Protein: CAKVGQSNQPQHF.

This chain joins TRBV9 and TRBJ1-5; 8 bases map to TRBD1. With V trimmed by 4 bases and J by 2 bases, 14 bases remained unmatched. The germline gives CDR1 SGDLS, CDR2 YYNGEE. The CDR3 is 18 amino acids. The CDR3 DNA reads as TGTGCCAGCAGCCGCAGGGACAGGACCCCAGGCGGCAATCAGCCCCAGCATTTT. Protein sequence: CASSRRDRTPGGNQPQHF.

J is TRBJ2-4 and V is TRBV13; 7 bases map to TRBD1. With 5 bases clipped from V and 2 bases from J, the junction kept 6 bases outside the gene matches. CDR1 is PRHDT, CDR2 FYEKMQ, per germline (reference sequence). The CDR3 spans 15 residues. The CDR3 loop reads CASSLRDRPKNIQYF. The CDR3 DNA sequence: TGTGCCAGCAGCCTCCGGGACAGACCCAAAAACATTCAGTACTTC.

V gene TRBV7-3 combines with J gene TRBJ2-7, with TRBD1 matching 12 bases. Losses at the gene ends were 5 bases for V and 1 base for J; bases not matched to a gene: 12. CDR1 SGHTA and CDR2 FQGTGA come from the germline V gene. This CDR3 region has 18 residues. In DNA, the CDR3 is TGTGCCAGCAGCCCGCAGGGTGGGACAGGGGGCGAGTCCTACGAGCAGTACTTC. Amino acid sequence: CASSPQGGTGGESYEQYF.